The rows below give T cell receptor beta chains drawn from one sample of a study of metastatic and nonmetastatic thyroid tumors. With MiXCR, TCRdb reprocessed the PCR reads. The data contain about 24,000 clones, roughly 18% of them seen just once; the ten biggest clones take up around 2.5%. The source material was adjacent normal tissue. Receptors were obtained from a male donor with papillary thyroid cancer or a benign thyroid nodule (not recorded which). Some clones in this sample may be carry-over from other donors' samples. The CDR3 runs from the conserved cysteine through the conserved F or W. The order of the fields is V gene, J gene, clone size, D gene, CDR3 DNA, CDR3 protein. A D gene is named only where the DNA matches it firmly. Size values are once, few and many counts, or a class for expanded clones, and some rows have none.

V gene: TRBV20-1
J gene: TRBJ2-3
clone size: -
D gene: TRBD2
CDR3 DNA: TGCAGTGCCCAAGGTCCTGAGTACCCCGGGTCAGGACTAGCGGGAGGTGGCGATACGCAGTATTTT
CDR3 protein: CSAQGPEYPGSGLAGGGDTQYF

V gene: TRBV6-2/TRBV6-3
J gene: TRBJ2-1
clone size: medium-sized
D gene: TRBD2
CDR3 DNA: TGTGCCAGCAGTTCAACTAGCGGGAGTTTGTTAGGCAATGAGCAGTTCTTC
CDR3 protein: CASSSTSGSLLGNEQFF

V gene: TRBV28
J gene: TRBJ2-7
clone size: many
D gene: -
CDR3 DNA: TGTGCCAGCAGTTTAGGCAGGGGCTACGAGCAGTACTTC
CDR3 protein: CASSLGRGYEQYF

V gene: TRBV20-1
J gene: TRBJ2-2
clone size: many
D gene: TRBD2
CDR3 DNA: TGCAGTGCTATTGCTAGCGGCAACCTAGTGACCGGGGAGCTGTTTTTT
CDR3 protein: CSAIASGNLVTGELFF

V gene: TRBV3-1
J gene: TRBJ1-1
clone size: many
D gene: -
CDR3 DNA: TGTGCCAGCAGCCAAGTCCCCCCCGGGGACACTGAAGCTTTCTTT
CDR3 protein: CASSQVPPGDTEAFF

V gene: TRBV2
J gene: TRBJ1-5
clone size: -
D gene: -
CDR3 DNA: TGTGCCAGCAGTGAGTATCATGGCGCAAACATACCCCAGCATTTT
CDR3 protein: CASSEYHGANIPQHF

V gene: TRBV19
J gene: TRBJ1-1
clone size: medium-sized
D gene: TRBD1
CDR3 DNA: TGTGCCAGTAGGCAGACAGGGGGCAACAGTGAAGCTTTCTTT
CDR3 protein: CASRQTGGNSEAFF

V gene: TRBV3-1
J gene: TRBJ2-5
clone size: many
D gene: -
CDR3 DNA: TGTGCCAGCAGCCGAAAGCGGGACCAAGAGACCCAGTACTTC
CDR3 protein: CASSRKRDQETQYF

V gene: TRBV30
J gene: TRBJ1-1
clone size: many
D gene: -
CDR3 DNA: TGTGCCTGGCACTACTTACGGGCCACTGAAGCTTTCTTT
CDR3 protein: CAWHYLRATEAFF

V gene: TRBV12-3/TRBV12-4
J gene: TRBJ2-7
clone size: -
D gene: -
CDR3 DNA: TGTGCCAGCAAGAGCCGTTTGGGGTCCTACGAGCAGTACTTC
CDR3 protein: CASKSRLGSYEQYF

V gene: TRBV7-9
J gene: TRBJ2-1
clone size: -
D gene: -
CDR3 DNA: TGTGCCAGCAGCTCTAACAATGAGCAGTTCTTC
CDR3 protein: CASSSNNEQFF

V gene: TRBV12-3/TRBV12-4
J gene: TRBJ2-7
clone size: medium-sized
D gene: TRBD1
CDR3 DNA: TGTGCCAGCACCTTGACAGGGTTCTACGAGCAGTACTTC
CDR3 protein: CASTLTGFYEQYF

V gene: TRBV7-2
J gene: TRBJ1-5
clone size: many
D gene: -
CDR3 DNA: TGTGCCAGCAGCCAATGGACAGTTGCTCAGCCCCAGCATTTT
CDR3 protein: CASSQWTVAQPQHF

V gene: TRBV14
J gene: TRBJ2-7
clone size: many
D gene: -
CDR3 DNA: TGTGCCAGCAGCCGGAGCTCCTACGAGCAGTACTTC
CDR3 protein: CASSRSSYEQYF

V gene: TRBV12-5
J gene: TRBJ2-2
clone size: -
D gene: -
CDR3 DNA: TGTGCTAGTTGTTCGGACAACTCCGGGGAGCTTTTTTTT
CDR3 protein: CASCSDNSGELFF

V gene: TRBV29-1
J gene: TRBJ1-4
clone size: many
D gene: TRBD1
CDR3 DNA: TGCAGCGTGCGACAGGGGTTGGATGAAAAACTGTTTTTT
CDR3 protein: CSVRQGLDEKLFF

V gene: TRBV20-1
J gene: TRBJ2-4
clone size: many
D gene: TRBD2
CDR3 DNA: TGCAGTGCTGTGGGACTAGCGGGAGGGCTAGCCAAAAACATTCAGTACTTC
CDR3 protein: CSAVGLAGGLAKNIQYF

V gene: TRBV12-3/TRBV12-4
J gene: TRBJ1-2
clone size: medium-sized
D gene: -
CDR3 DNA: TGTGCCAGCACCACAGGACAATTCTATGGCTACACCTTC
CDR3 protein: CASTTGQFYGYTF

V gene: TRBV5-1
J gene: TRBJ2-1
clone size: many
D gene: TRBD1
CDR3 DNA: TGCGCCAGCAGCCCGACAGGGGGCGCGTCCTACAATGAGCAGTTCTTC
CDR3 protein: CASSPTGGASYNEQFF

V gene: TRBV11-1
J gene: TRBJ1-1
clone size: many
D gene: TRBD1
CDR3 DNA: TGTGCCAGCAGCAAGGGACAGGGTCGCACTGAAGCTTTCTTT
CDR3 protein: CASSKGQGRTEAFF

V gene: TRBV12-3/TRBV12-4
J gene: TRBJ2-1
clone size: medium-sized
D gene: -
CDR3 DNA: TGTGCCAGCAAATTCCGCTCTCAGGGTGGTGAGCAGTTCTTC
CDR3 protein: CASKFRSQGGEQFF

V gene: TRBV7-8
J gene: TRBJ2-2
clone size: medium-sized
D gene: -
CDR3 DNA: TGTGCCAGCAGCTTACAGGTGGGGCCGGGACGCGGCACCGGGGAGCTGTTTTTT
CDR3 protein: CASSLQVGPGRGTGELFF

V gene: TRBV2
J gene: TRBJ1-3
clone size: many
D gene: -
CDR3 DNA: TGTGCCAGCAGCGGCGACTCTGTCTCTGGAAACACCATATATTTT
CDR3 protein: CASSGDSVSGNTIYF

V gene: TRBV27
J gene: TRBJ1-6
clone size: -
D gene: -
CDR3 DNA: TGTGCCAGCAGTCCTAAATCCAGGAATTCACCCCTCCACTTT
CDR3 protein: CASSPKSRNSPLHF